This entry lists 20 T cell receptor beta chains sequenced from one sample in a study of blood T cell repertoires in COVID-19. Here immunoSEQ multiplex PCR was the method, and the copy in TCRdb shows in-frame clones only, minus some. The table lists about 180,000 clones, about 89% of them singletons. The source material was peripheral blood. The receptors here all came from a man between 40 and 49 years old with active or convalescent COVID-19.

This clone was seen a few times. The V and J genes are TRBV5-1 and TRBJ2-2; 12 bases are a match to TRBD2. The germline V gene has CDR1 SGHRS and CDR2 YFSETQ. Germline trimming cut 4 bases from V and 4 bases from J; bases unmatched to any gene: 8. CDR3 length: 17 amino acids. The CDR3 loop is CASSVRLAGDGTGELFF. The CDR3 nucleotides are TGCGCCAGCAGCGTCAGACTAGCGGGGGACGGCACCGGGGAGCTGTTTTTT.

The rearrangement links TRBV27 to TRBJ2-3, with 7 nucleotides matching TRBD1. CDR3 length: 14 amino acids. The V gene end was trimmed by 8 bases and the J gene end by 0 bases; junction bases not matched to a gene: 5. The germline V gene has CDR1 MNHEY and CDR2 SMNVEV (reference sequence). The CDR3: CASHRGSSTDTQYF. The CDR3 bases are TGTGCCAGCCACAGGGGATCTAGCACAGATACGCAGTATTTT.

This clone was seen only once. The chain combines TRBV6-2 or TRBV6-3 with TRBJ2-7; 10 nucleotides align to TRBD1. This CDR3 contains 15 residues. V gave up 5 bases and J gave up 2 bases; unmatched junction bases: 6. Per the germline V gene, CDR1 is MNHEY and CDR2 is SVGEGT. The CDR3 sequence is CASSLPGQGTYEQYF. The CDR3 DNA follows: TGTGCCAGCAGTCTACCGGGACAGGGGACCTACGAGCAGTACTTC.

This sequence joins TRBV4-3 and TRBJ1-2; a possible D gene is TRBD1 (5 bases). The V and J ends lost 0 bases and 1 base respectively, with 27 bases between them. Germline V CDR1 and CDR2: LGHNA, YSLEER. This CDR3 spans 21 amino acids. CDR3 DNA: TGCGCCAGCAGCCAAGACGGGGGAGGGTCCGTGGCGGAGTCCCTTAACTATGGCTACACCTTC. Its protein is CASSQDGGGSVAESLNYGYTF.

The chain joins TRBV13 to TRBJ1-2, with a tentative D call TRBD1 (6 bases). The CDR3 extends over 13 amino acids. The ends were cut back, 5 bases at V and 4 bases at J, with 11 bases in the middle. The V gene's germline CDR1 is PRHDT and CDR2 FYEKMQ (reference sequence). CDR3 sequence reads: CASSPSDSYGYTF. The CDR3 DNA reads as TGTGCCAGCAGCCCGTCGGACAGCTATGGCTACACCTTC.

This chain joins TRBV6-5 and TRBJ1-5; TRBD1 aligns across 10 bases. Germline CDR1 and CDR2: MNHEY and SVGAGI. J was trimmed by 6 bases and V by 6 bases; bases with no gene match: 8. CDR3 length equals 15 residues. The CDR3 loop reads CASSQGQGEGQPQHF. The DNA of the CDR3 is TGTGCCAGCAGCCAAGGACAGGGGGAGGGTCAGCCCCAGCATTTT.

This chain connects TRBV7-3 to TRBJ2-2; perhaps TRBD2 as D (6 bases). Looked up from germline, CDR1 is SGHTA and CDR2 is FQGTGA. The CDR3 loop spans 16 amino acids. Trimming took 2 bases from V and 1 from J, leaving 11 bases between them. The CDR3 DNA sequence: TGTGCCAGCAGCTTAGAGCGGGTAGAGAACACCGGGGAGCTGTTTTTT. Translation gives CASSLERVENTGELFF.

J is TRBJ2-1 and V is TRBV5-5; 7 nucleotides align to TRBD2. V lost 3 bases to trimming and J lost 10 bases; unmatched junction nucleotides: 10. The CDR3 consists of 14 residues. The germline gives CDR1 SGHKS, CDR2 YYEKEE (reference sequence). In DNA form, the CDR3 reads TGTGCCAGCAGCTCACCGACTAGCTCATACGAGCAGTTCTTC. This translates into CASSSPTSSYEQFF.

In this sample, this clone turned up many times. The V call is TRBV2, the J call TRBJ2-7; no clear D. V lost 0 bases and J 7 bases, leaving 7 bases between the germline ends. The CDR3 is made up of 12 amino acids. Germline assignment: CDR1 SNHLY and CDR2 FYNNEI. The CDR3 sequence is CASSEARREQYF. As DNA, the CDR3 is TGTGCCAGCAGTGAAGCGAGAAGAGAGCAGTACTTC.

The genes are TRBV3-1 (or the pseudogene TRBV3-2) and TRBJ1-2; D ambiguous. V lost 1 base and J 5 bases, leaving 5 bases between the germline ends. Germline CDR1 and CDR2: LGHDT and YNNKEL (reference sequence). The CDR3 spans 12 residues. The CDR3 region is CASSQVEYGYTF. Written as DNA, the CDR3 is TGTGCCAGCAGCCAAGTGGAGTATGGCTACACCTTC.

The chain has TRBV5-1 and TRBJ2-2, with TRBD1 matching over 10 bases. From germline, CDR1 is SGHRS and CDR2 YFSETQ. Unmatched junction bases numbered 9, after V lost 4 bases and J lost 3 bases. This CDR3 comprises 17 residues. The CDR3 loop is CASSATPGQGHTGELFF. As DNA, the CDR3 is TGCGCCAGCAGCGCGACGCCGGGACAGGGGCACACCGGGGAGCTGTTTTTT. Complete variable domain (other parts from reference TRBV5-1 and TRBJ2-2): KAGVTQTPRYLIKTRGQQVTLSCSPISGHRSVSWYQQTPGQGLQFLFEYFSETQRNKGNFPGRFSGRQFSNSRSEMNVSTLELGDSALYLCASSATPGQGHTGELFFGEGSRLTVL.

V and J are TRBV7-2 and TRBJ1-5; TRBD1 agrees at 9 bases. V gave up 6 bases and J gave up 5 bases; unmatched junction bases: 5. Germline values: CDR1 SGHTA, CDR2 FQGNSA. The CDR3 runs to 14 residues. CDR3 sequence: CASRAGTGYQPQHF. In DNA, the CDR3 is TGTGCCAGCAGGGCTGGGACAGGGTATCAGCCCCAGCATTTT.

The chain employs TRBV6-5 and TRBJ2-2; D may be TRBD1 (6 bases). CDR1 is MNHEY and CDR2 is SVGAGI in the germline V gene. The CDR3 runs 14 residues. V lost 4 bases and J 2 bases, leaving 8 bases between the germline ends. Here the CDR3 reads CASSWGQNTGELFF. Written as DNA, the CDR3 is TGTGCCAGCAGTTGGGGGCAAAACACCGGGGAGCTGTTTTTT.

This chain uses TRBV28 with TRBJ1-2; D call uncertain. CDR3 length: 12 amino acids. Germline CDR1 and CDR2: MDHEN and SYDVKM. V lost 3 bases and J 6 bases, leaving 8 bases between the germline ends. CDR3 nucleotides: TGTGCCAGCAGTTTTGGGGAGAATGGCTACACCTTC. This codes for CASSFGENGYTF.

The chain uses TRBV7-6 and TRBJ1-3, with a tentative D call TRBD1 (5 bases). V was pared by 5 bases and J by 0 bases, with 20 bases between. The CDR3 is 18 residues long. Germline V CDR1 and CDR2: SGHVS, FNYEAQ. The CDR3 sequence is CASSHRPGAGSSGNTIYF. CDR3 nucleotide sequence: TGTGCCAGCAGCCATAGGCCCGGGGCGGGGAGCTCTGGAAACACCATATATTTT.

This chain connects TRBV7-2 to TRBJ2-2; tentatively, D is TRBD2 (6 bases). CDR1 is SGHTA, CDR2 FQGNSA, per germline. The CDR3 contains 15 residues. The germline V and J ends were trimmed by 3 bases and 2 bases, with 10 bases remaining between them. CDR3 loop: CASSLGGVNTGELFF. As DNA, the CDR3 is TGTGCCAGCAGCTTGGGGGGAGTAAACACCGGGGAGCTGTTTTTT.

The rearrangement joins TRBV12-3 or TRBV12-4 to TRBJ2-3; TRBD2 aligns across 15 bases. The trim removed 10 bases at V and 8 bases at J, leaving 4 bases unmatched. The CDR3 contains 13 residues. This CDR3 is CATRTSGGGTQYF. DNA of the CDR3: TGTGCCACCCGGACTAGCGGGGGGGGTACGCAGTATTTT.

This chain links TRBV6-6 with TRBJ2-1, with a weak D call TRBD1 (5 bases). The CDR3 contains 14 residues. The ends were cut back, 5 bases at V and 7 bases at J, with 15 bases in the middle. Germline V gene lookup returns CDR1 MNHNY and CDR2 SVGAGI (reference sequence). This CDR3 is CASSQIRDQNEQFF. The CDR3, as DNA: TGTGCCAGCAGTCAAATCAGGGATCAGAATGAGCAGTTCTTC.

The chain combines TRBV18 with TRBJ1-2, with 10 bases that match TRBD1. Germline loops: CDR1 KGHSH, CDR2 LQKENI. The CDR3 is 13 residues long. V lost 6 bases to trimming and J lost 7 bases; unmatched junction nucleotides: 5. The CDR3 coding sequence is TGTGCCAGCTCTATGGGACAGGGGCTTGGCTACACCTTC. Encoded protein: CASSMGQGLGYTF.

V and J are TRBV6-6 and TRBJ1-2, with unresolved D. The germline CDR1 and CDR2 sequences are MNHNY and SVGAGI (reference sequence). V shed 2 bases and J shed 6 bases, with 4 bases lying between them. The CDR3 totals 11 residues. CDR3 nucleotide sequence: TGTGCCAGCAGTTACCAGAATGGCTACACCTTC. Residues: CASSYQNGYTF.